These T cell receptor beta chains were read from a single sample in a study of control samples from healthy donors and cancer patients. Clones were read by immunoSEQ multiplex PCR, and TCRdb kept only the in-frame ones, dropping some. The table lists about 55,000 clones, 88% of them singletons. The sample was blood. Receptors originate from a man aged 45-60 years in good health. The CDR3 runs from the conserved cysteine through the conserved F or W. A D gene is named only where the DNA matches it firmly.

d_gene	v_gene	j_gene	CDR3nt	CDR3aa
TRBD1	TRBV10-1	TRBJ2-2	TGCGCCAGCAGTGATACCAGGGGGACCGGGGAGCTGTTTTTT	CASSDTRGTGELFF
TRBD2	TRBV5-1	TRBJ2-3	TGCGCCAGCAGCTTGGCCCTGGGGGACTATAGCACAGATACGCAGTATTTT	CASSLALGDYSTDTQYF
-	TRBV24-1	TRBJ2-1	TGTGCCACCAGTGATTTAGGGCAGGGGAACAATGAGCAGTTCTTC	CATSDLGQGNNEQFF
-	TRBV11-2	TRBJ1-4	TGTGCCAGCAGCTTGCCCGCTAATGAAAAACTGTTTTTT	CASSLPANEKLFF
TRBD2	TRBV5-1	TRBJ2-1	TGCGCCAGCAGCTTGGTAGCGGGAGGGGGTAATGAGCAGTTCTTC	CASSLVAGGGNEQFF
-	TRBV6-6	TRBJ2-1	TGTGCCAGCAGTTACTCTGGGGATTACAATGAGCAGTTCTTC	CASSYSGDYNEQFF
-	TRBV18	TRBJ1-1	TGTGCCAGCTCACCTAACAAGATGAACACTGAAGCTTTCTTT	CASSPNKMNTEAFF
-	TRBV7-9	TRBJ2-1	TGTGCCAGCAGCTTAGGTTTTGAAGTGGATGAGCAGTTCTTC	CASSLGFEVDEQFF
TRBD1	TRBV6-2/TRBV6-3	TRBJ2-2	TGTGCCAGCAGCCTAGACAGGGCCGGGGAGCTGTTTTTT	CASSLDRAGELFF
-	TRBV7-9	TRBJ1-5	TGTGCCAGCAGCTATACAGGGAGCAATCAGCCCCAGCATTTT	CASSYTGSNQPQHF
TRBD1	TRBV19	TRBJ1-5	TGTGCCAGTAGTCAACAGGGGAATCAGCCCCAGCATTTT	CASSQQGNQPQHF